The T cell receptor beta chain under discussion was sequenced for a study of cytomegalovirus exposure and HLA in healthy donors. V lost 2 bases and J 5 bases, leaving 9 bases between the germline ends. The CDR3 has 14 residues. Germline lookup yields CDR1 MNHEY and CDR2 SMNVEV (reference sequence). Note on this clone: Antigen unknown.

The PCR contained 60 Vbeta and 13 Jbeta primers. Generated by immunoSEQ multiplex PCR, the TCRdb table keeps only in-frame clones and is missing some. The profile shows about 130,000 clones, around 85% of them singletons. General observations from the study: The authors listed approximately 150 TCR beta chains as cytomegalovirus-associated. It was confirmed in vitro that a few of the CMV-associated chains were specific for CMV antigens. A previous analysis found most TCR beta V segments productive roughly 87% or roughly 30% of the time. The records held CMV serostatus as the only immune exposure information.

The chain carries TRBV27 and TRBJ2-2; the D gene is possibly TRBD1 (6 bases). The sequenced sample consisted of PBMCs. The clonotype was recovered from a boy between 5 and 17 years old in good health and CMV-seronegative. For the CDR3, the DNA is TGTGCCAGCAGTTTAGGGACAAGTACCGGGGAGCTGTTTTTT. As protein: CASSLGTSTGELFF.